These 19 T cell receptor beta chains came from one sample sequenced in a study of shared clonotypes between healthy human individuals. Here immunoSEQ multiplex PCR was the method, and the copy in TCRdb shows in-frame clones only, minus some. Here the sample spans a few million clones, about 90% being singletons. Sequencing input: naive CD4+ T cells from PBMCs. The subset is: CD45RA+ positively selected. The receptors derive from a man in his late teens or twenties in good health. Some clones in this sample may be carry-over from other donors' samples.

The chain links TRBV2 to TRBJ2-1, with D perhaps matching TRBD2 (5 bases). The germline V gene encodes CDR1 SNHLY and CDR2 FYNNEI. V lost 5 bases and J lost 9, with 14 bases in between. This CDR3 has 13 residues. The CDR3 sequence is CASSSQLEGEQFF. Written as DNA, the CDR3 is TGTGCCAGCAGTTCCCAACTAGAGGGTGAGCAGTTCTTC.

The rearrangement links TRBV2 to TRBJ2-5; 7 bases line up with TRBD2. The CDR3 totals 14 residues. Trimming removed 5 bases from V and 4 bases from J; junction bases left unmatched: 7. Germline V gene sequence: CDR1 SNHLY, CDR2 FYNNEI. In DNA form, the CDR3 reads TGTGCCAGCAGTCCAAGGACTAGGGGAGAGACCCAGTACTTC. Translation: CASSPRTRGETQYF.

The rearrangement links TRBV27 to TRBJ2-5; 16 nucleotides match TRBD2. V was clipped by 4 bases and J by 5 bases; unmatched bases: 10. Germline CDR1 MNHEY, CDR2 SMNVEV (reference sequence). This CDR3 has 18 residues. The CDR3 sequence is CASSSPGLAGGLVETQYF. CDR3 sequence (DNA): TGTGCCAGCAGTTCACCGGGACTAGCGGGAGGGCTGGTGGAGACCCAGTACTTC.

This rearrangement joins TRBV4-2 to TRBJ2-7; tentative D call: TRBD2 (5 bases). Trimming removed 1 base from V and 3 bases from J, with 19 bases in between. Per germline, CDR1 LGHNA and CDR2 YNFKEQ. The CDR3 contains 17 residues. CDR3 sequence: CASSQVPPWGVSYEQYF. CDR3 coding DNA: TGTGCCAGCAGCCAAGTTCCCCCGTGGGGAGTCAGCTACGAGCAGTACTTC.

This chain uses TRBV19 with TRBJ2-3; 8 bases map to TRBD1. The CDR3 sequence is 15 residues long. Germline trimming cut 5 bases from V and 2 bases from J; bases unmatched to any gene: 6. The germline gives CDR1 LNHDA, CDR2 SQIVND (reference sequence). The CDR3 sequence is CASSLRQGTTDTQYF. CDR3 in DNA: TGTGCCAGTAGTCTCCGACAGGGGACCACAGATACGCAGTATTTT.

This chain uses TRBV6-5 with TRBJ2-2; possible D gene TRBD2, 5 bases. V was cut by 4 bases and J by 6 bases, with 9 bases left in between. CDR1 MNHEY and CDR2 SVGAGI come from the germline V gene. This CDR3 spans 13 amino acids. The CDR3 sequence: CASSSRGPGELFF. The CDR3 nucleotides are TGTGCCAGCAGTTCCCGGGGTCCCGGGGAGCTGTTTTTT.

This clone showed up just once. The gene calls are TRBV15 and TRBJ1-3; D is unresolved. The CDR3 sequence is 16 residues long. V was shortened by 0 bases and J by 0 bases, with 9 bases between the two germline ends. The germline gives CDR1 LNHNV, CDR2 YYDKDF (reference sequence). DNA for the CDR3: TGTGCCACCAGCAGAGATCGGTGGAGCTCTGGAAACACCATATATTTT. Its translation is CATSRDRWSSGNTIYF.

The rearrangement links TRBV7-8 to TRBJ2-1, with 10 bases lining up with TRBD1. The CDR3 length is 15 residues. Germline V gene sequence: CDR1 SGHVS, CDR2 FQNEAQ. Losses at the gene ends were 1 base for V and 6 bases for J; bases not matched to a gene: 3. The CDR3 loop reads CASSLETGGFNEQFF. DNA of the CDR3: TGTGCCAGCAGCTTAGAGACAGGGGGCTTCAATGAGCAGTTCTTC.

CDR3 sequence reads: CASSLGSGYTEAFF. In DNA, the CDR3 is TGTGCCAGCAGCTTAGGCTCAGGGTACACTGAAGCTTTCTTT. This chain links TRBV11-2 with TRBJ1-1; TRBD1 might be the D (5 bases). The CDR3 runs 14 residues. From germline, CDR1 is SGHAT and CDR2 FQNNGV. The V and J ends lost 1 base and 3 bases respectively, with 9 bases between them. The full variable domain, completed using reference TRBV11-2 and TRBJ1-1, is EAGVAQSPRYKIIEKRQSVAFWCNPISGHATLYWYQQILGQGPKLLIQFQNNGVVDDSQLPKDRFSAERLKGVDSTLKIQPAKLEDSAVYLCASSLGSGYTEAFFGQGTRLTVV.

About this clone itself: Other DNA sequences in this specimen translate into the identical CDR3. The chain employs TRBV7-3 and TRBJ2-5; TRBD2 is a possible D gene (6 bases). CDR1 is SGHTA, CDR2 FQGTGA, per germline. V was shortened by 5 bases and J by 4 bases, with 8 bases between the two germline ends. The CDR3 extends over 12 amino acids. CDR3 protein: CASSQGGETQYF. The CDR3 coding sequence is TGTGCCAGCAGCCAGGGAGGAGAGACCCAGTACTTC.

A word on this clone: This same CDR3 is encoded by further DNA sequences in the sample. The V and J genes are TRBV7-9 and TRBJ2-1, with TRBD2 matching 7 bases. The CDR3 is 14 residues long. The V gene end was trimmed by 4 bases and the J gene end by 2 bases; junction bases not matched to a gene: 2. Germline values: CDR1 SEHNR, CDR2 FQNEAQ (reference sequence). CDR3 sequence (DNA): TGTGCCAGCAGCTCCCGGGGGGCCTACAATGAGCAGTTCTTC. It encodes CASSSRGAYNEQFF.

The gene calls are TRBV25-1 and TRBJ2-1; 8 nucleotides match TRBD2. The CDR3 is 14 residues long. The trim removed 4 bases at V and 9 bases at J, leaving 8 bases unmatched. CDR1 MGHDK and CDR2 SYGVNS come from the germline V gene. CDR3 in amino acids: CASSGGRPQGEQFF. The DNA for the CDR3 is TGTGCCAGCAGTGGCGGGAGGCCCCAGGGTGAGCAGTTCTTC.

This sequence joins TRBV27 and TRBJ1-6; possibly TRBD1 for D (5 bases). CDR3 size: 14 residues. V dropped 3 bases and J dropped 10 bases, with 13 bases sitting between them. Germline CDR1 reads MNHEY; CDR2 reads SMNVEV (reference sequence). CDR3 region: CASSLGLSNSPLHF. DNA of the CDR3: TGTGCCAGCAGTTTGGGGCTTTCGAACTCACCCCTCCACTTT.

The chain is built from TRBV5-6 and TRBJ2-1; D is unresolved. This CDR3 is 12 amino acids long. The germline V and J ends were trimmed by 1 base and 6 bases, with 5 bases remaining between them. CDR1 and CDR2 (germline): SGHDT, YYEEEE. Here the CDR3 reads CASSLQPNEQFF. Here the CDR3 DNA reads TGTGCCAGCAGCTTGCAGCCCAATGAGCAGTTCTTC.

This sequence joins TRBV7-8 and TRBJ1-5, with D uncertain. Germline loops: CDR1 SGHVS, CDR2 FQNEAQ. CDR3 length: 15 residues. Trimming removed 1 base from V and 9 bases from J, with 16 bases in between. The CDR3 protein is CASSLVVTGIGPQHF. The CDR3 DNA reads TGTGCCAGCAGCTTAGTAGTCACGGGAATTGGGCCCCAGCATTTT.

V usage is TRBV5-1 and J usage is TRBJ2-3, with D possibly being TRBD1 (5 bases). Germline CDR1 is SGHRS and CDR2 is YFSETQ. The CDR3 spans 17 residues. Trimming shortened V by 0 bases and J by 3 bases, and 17 bases separated the two germline ends. The CDR3 region is CASSLGQTLPKTDTQYF. In DNA form, the CDR3 reads TGCGCCAGCAGCTTGGGACAGACGCTACCCAAAACAGATACGCAGTATTTT.

The chain links TRBV27 to TRBJ1-5, with TRBD1 as a possible D gene (5 bases). Trimming left V 5 bases short and J 4 bases short, with 12 bases between. Germline-derived CDR1 and CDR2 are MNHEY and SMNVEV (reference sequence). CDR3 length: 14 amino acids. As DNA, the CDR3 is TGTGCCAGCAGTCCCAGGGAACCGAATCAGCCCCAGCATTTT. Its protein is CASSPREPNQPQHF.

In its sample, this clone was seen once. The V gene is TRBV2, the J gene TRBJ2-1, with D maybe TRBD2 (6 bases). V gave up 7 bases and J gave up 2 bases, with 15 bases separating them. Germline assignment: CDR1 SNHLY and CDR2 FYNNEI. CDR3 length: 15 residues. The CDR3 protein is CASTVSGGAYNEQFF. DNA of the CDR3: TGTGCCAGCACCGTTAGCGGAGGGGCCTACAATGAGCAGTTCTTC.

The gene calls are TRBV6-5 and TRBJ1-1; D not resolved. V was pared by 0 bases and J by 7 bases, with 6 bases between. Per the germline V gene, CDR1 is MNHEY and CDR2 is SVGAGI. The CDR3 is 12 amino acids. This CDR3 reads CASSYSKGEAFF. The CDR3 bases are TGTGCCAGCAGTTACTCGAAAGGTGAAGCTTTCTTT.